Listed here are 20 T cell receptor beta chains from one sample, sequenced in a study of Graves' ophthalmopathy and Graves' hyperthyroidism. Researchers took RNA transcripts and amplified TCR beta CDR3 regions from them. HTBI primers primed a first-round RT-PCR, and a second-round multiplex PCR followed. TCRdb re-called the multiplex PCR reads with MiXCR, one entry per CDR3 protein. In the table there are almost 750,000 distinct CDR3 sequences, approximately 40% of which are singletons. Sequencing was done on a sample of peripheral blood. The receptors were gathered from an adult man with Graves' ophthalmopathy.

The gene calls are TRBV20-1 and TRBJ2-5; 7 bases agree with TRBD1. The germline gives CDR1 DFQATT, CDR2 SNEGSKA (reference sequence). Trimming took 0 bases from V and 0 from J; bases not matched to a gene: 4. The length of the CDR3 is 15 residues. In nucleotides, the CDR3 is TGCAGTGCTAGAGATGTTGGGACAGACCAAGAGACCCAGTACTTC. Translated: CSARDVGTDQETQYF.

This clonotype was found a few times. This rearrangement joins TRBV10-3 to TRBJ2-6, with D uncertain. The CDR3 consists of 15 residues. V shed 10 bases and J shed 3 bases, with 16 bases lying between them. The V gene's germline CDR1 is ENHRY and CDR2 SYGVKD. CDR3 DNA sequence: TGTGCCAGCAGCGAATTCTCGAGTGGGGCCAACGTCCTGACTTTC. Its translation is CASSEFSSGANVLTF.

On this clonotype itself: A much larger clonotype is one base distant, so this may be a read error. The chain carries TRBV6-5 and TRBJ2-7; 8 bases are shared with TRBD2. The CDR3 contains 17 residues. CDR1 is MNHEY and CDR2 is SVGAGI in the germline V gene. V was clipped by 6 bases and J by 3 bases; unmatched bases: 16. This chain's CDR3 is CASSLAGRAGEGYEQYF. CDR3 nucleotides: TGTGCCAGCAGCTTAGCGGGACGAGCGGGAGAGGGCTACGAGCAGTACTTC.

This clonotype has at least ten counts. This CDR3 reads CASSLIGYEQYF. As DNA, the CDR3 is TGCGCCAGCAGCTTAATAGGCTACGAGCAGTACTTC. V gene TRBV5-1 combines with J gene TRBJ2-7; the D is unclear. The CDR3 has 12 amino acids. CDR1 SGHRS and CDR2 YFSETQ come from the germline V gene. The V end was cut by 2 bases, the J end by 3 bases, with 6 bases between.

Points on this clonotype: It may be a read error: a sequence one base away is much more abundant. This rearrangement joins TRBV2 to TRBJ1-5; maybe TRBD1 (5 bases). Trimming left V 8 bases short and J 0 bases short, with 8 bases between. This CDR3 is 13 amino acids long. Germline assignment: CDR1 SNHLY and CDR2 FYNNEI. CDR3 sequence reads: CASVRDSNQPQHF. The CDR3 region has the DNA TGTGCCAGCGTCAGGGATAGCAATCAGCCCCAGCATTTT.

The chain combines TRBV9 with TRBJ1-1, with D tentatively TRBD1 (5 bases). Germline V gene lookup returns CDR1 SGDLS and CDR2 YYNGEE. Trimming removed 4 bases from V and 9 bases from J, with 19 bases in between. The CDR3 totals 14 residues. The CDR3 DNA sequence: TGTGCCAGCAGCTTAACCAGGGCTGGGACTAAAGCTTTCTTT. Its protein product is CASSLTRAGTKAFF.

This clonotype was counted many times. The chain links TRBV12-3 or TRBV12-4 to TRBJ2-7; D gene ambiguous. The germline V and J ends were trimmed by 3 bases and 2 bases, with 11 bases remaining between them. CDR3 length: 14 residues. CDR3 bases: TGTGCCAGCAGTTTTCTGCGTCAGGCCTACGAGCAGTACTTC. Protein: CASSFLRQAYEQYF.

V usage is TRBV29-1 and J usage is TRBJ1-1; D is undetermined. The germline V and J ends were trimmed by 7 bases and 2 bases, with 26 bases remaining between them. CDR1 is SQVTM and CDR2 is ANQGSEA in the germline V gene. The CDR3 length is 17 residues. The CDR3, as DNA: TGCAGCGCCGAGGTAGTGAAGCCGCGCGGCGTTAACACTGAAGCTTTCTTT. Its translation: CSAEVVKPRGVNTEAFF.

The count of this clonotype is one. At one end, the junction sequence differs from germline, possibly due to a read error. This chain uses TRBV10-3 with TRBJ2-7, with D tentatively TRBD1 (7 bases). The CDR3 covers 15 residues. Germline CDR1 reads ENHRY; CDR2 reads SYGVKD. In DNA form, the CDR3 reads TGTGCCAGCAGTTACGGGGCAGGGGGGTTTTACGAGCAGTACTTC. This sequence encodes CASSYGAGGFYEQYF.

The V and J genes are TRBV6-5 and TRBJ1-2; no clear D gene. The CDR3 is 13 amino acids. With 4 bases removed from V and 7 bases from J, the gap between germline ends came to 13 bases. From germline, CDR1 is MNHEY and CDR2 SVGAGI. CDR3 amino acids: CASSLPAGGGYTF. The CDR3 DNA sequence: TGTGCCAGCAGTTTACCGGCAGGTGGTGGCTACACCTTC.

This chain links TRBV6-6 with TRBJ1-1; unclear D gene. Germline V gene sequence: CDR1 MNHNY, CDR2 SVGAGI (reference sequence). This CDR3 has 13 residues. V lost 2 bases to trimming and J lost 4 bases, with 8 bases between them. CDR3 amino acids: CASSYEGFTEAFF. CDR3 nucleotide sequence: TGTGCCAGCAGTTACGAGGGTTTCACTGAAGCTTTCTTT.

This chain connects TRBV2 to TRBJ2-7, with 7 bases fitting TRBD2. This CDR3 region has 18 residues. Germline CDR1 and CDR2: SNHLY and FYNNEI. The J segment lost 5 bases and the V segment lost 4 bases, leaving 20 bases of the junction unmatched. The CDR3 loop reads CASSVPRRSGELFDEQYF. The CDR3 nucleotides read TGTGCCAGCAGTGTCCCTAGGCGGAGCGGGGAGCTGTTTGACGAGCAGTACTTC.

The V gene is TRBV10-3, the J gene TRBJ1-4; tentative D call: TRBD1 (5 bases). The CDR3 extends over 14 amino acids. From germline, CDR1 is ENHRY and CDR2 SYGVKD. V gave up 5 bases and J gave up 2 bases, with 9 bases separating them. The CDR3: CAISSQATNEKLFF. In nucleotides, the CDR3 is TGTGCCATCAGTTCACAGGCCACTAATGAAAAACTGTTTTTT.

This clonotype was seen many times. The rearrangement uses TRBV7-2 and TRBJ1-2, with no clear D. Per the germline V gene, CDR1 is SGHTA and CDR2 is FQGNSA. The length of the CDR3 is 12 residues. V was pared by 5 bases and J by 1 base, with 5 bases between. This chain's CDR3 is CASSPFNYGYTF. CDR3 bases: TGTGCCAGCAGCCCCTTTAACTATGGCTACACCTTC.

In DNA form, the CDR3 reads TGTGCCTCCTCGGACGCGACGGGTGACACTGAAGCTTTCTTT. Encoded protein: CASSDATGDTEAFF. V usage is TRBV10-3 and J usage is TRBJ1-1, with unresolved D. CDR3 length: 14 residues. Germline assignment: CDR1 ENHRY and CDR2 SYGVKD. The V end was cut by 11 bases, the J end by 3 bases, with 19 bases between.

J is TRBJ1-3 and V is TRBV5-5; 8 bases line up with TRBD1. Trimming took 3 bases from V and 3 from J; bases not matched to a gene: 5. Germline assignment: CDR1 SGHKS and CDR2 YYEKEE (reference sequence). The CDR3 totals 15 residues. CDR3 bases: TGTGCCAGCAGCTATTTGACAGGGGATGGAAACACCATATATTTT. It yields the protein CASSYLTGDGNTIYF.

This clonotype was seen once. The genes are TRBV7-7 and TRBJ2-2; TRBD2 might be the D (5 bases). The CDR3 length is 15 residues. Germline lookup yields CDR1 SSHAT and CDR2 FNYEAQ (reference sequence). The V gene lost 2 bases and the J gene lost 7 bases, with 14 bases spanning the gap. The CDR3 sequence is CASSLTGFSNGELFF. CDR3 coding DNA: TGTGCCAGCAGCTTAACGGGGTTTTCGAACGGGGAGCTGTTTTTT.

CDR3 region: CASSSRGGTAMNTEAFF. CDR3 in DNA: TGTGCCAGCAGCTCCCGAGGAGGGACAGCCATGAACACTGAAGCTTTCTTT. This chain uses TRBV7-9 with TRBJ1-1; TRBD1 aligns across 7 bases. The CDR3 consists of 17 residues. V gave up 4 bases and J gave up 0 bases; unmatched junction bases: 11. Germline-derived CDR1 and CDR2 are SEHNR and FQNEAQ (reference sequence).

Regarding this clonotype: The junction departs from germline at one end; a sequencing error may be responsible. This chain joins TRBV7-7 and TRBJ1-1; D remains ambiguous. There are 14 residues in the CDR3. Germline V lookup: CDR1 SSHAT, CDR2 FNYEAQ (reference sequence). In nucleotides, the CDR3 is TGTGCTAGCAGCTTAGTGCGGGAGGACGCTGAAGCTTTTTTT. Its protein product is CASSLVREDAEAFF.

At least ten counts were recorded for this clonotype. The chain links TRBV29-1 to TRBJ2-7; 8 positions match TRBD2. The germline gives CDR1 SQVTM, CDR2 ANQGSEA. J gave up 4 bases and V 6 bases, and 5 bases lay outside the gene matches. The CDR3 is 12 residues long. Here the CDR3 reads CSVVAGRYEQYF. The DNA of the CDR3 is TGCAGCGTAGTAGCGGGGCGATACGAGCAGTACTTC.